Below are 4 T cell receptor beta chains sequenced from a single sample in a study of blood T cell repertoires in COVID-19. Libraries were prepared by immunoSEQ multiplex PCR; TCRdb keeps only in-frame clonotypes and omits some of them. Of 300,000 to 400,000 clones listed, roughly 91% are singletons. Source material: peripheral blood. The source of these receptors is a man aged 50-59 years with active or convalescent COVID-19.

The genes are TRBV5-4 and TRBJ1-2, with 9 bases aligning to TRBD1. From germline, CDR1 is SGHNT and CDR2 YYREEE (reference sequence). The CDR3 has 17 amino acids. Trimming removed 1 base from V and 6 bases from J; junction bases left unmatched: 13. The CDR3 DNA is TGTGCCAGCAGCTTGCCCGGGACAGGGAGATGGGGGAATGGCTACACCTTC. It encodes CASSLPGTGRWGNGYTF.

This chain connects TRBV12-3 or TRBV12-4 to TRBJ2-1; D not resolved. The CDR3 totals 13 residues. V dropped 5 bases and J dropped 8 bases, with 13 bases sitting between them. CDR3 sequence (DNA): TGTGCCAGCAGTCTATCACGGTTGGATGAGCAGTTCTTC. Translated, it gives CASSLSRLDEQFF.

This clone was observed a single time. The chain couples TRBV9 to TRBJ1-2; D not resolved. The germline V and J ends were trimmed by 2 bases and 2 bases, with 7 bases remaining between them. The germline V gene has CDR1 SGDLS and CDR2 YYNGEE. The CDR3 is 13 residues long. CDR3: CASSVSTNYGYTF. As DNA, the CDR3 is TGTGCCAGCAGCGTGTCGACAAACTATGGCTACACCTTC.

The chain joins TRBV20-1 to TRBJ2-5, with a possible D match to TRBD1 (5 bases). This CDR3 is built from 11 residues. Trimming pared 6 bases from V and 3 bases from J, leaving 8 bases between. CDR1 and CDR2 (germline): DFQATT, SNEGSKA (reference sequence). CDR3 protein: CSAMDKETQYF. In DNA form, the CDR3 reads TGCAGTGCCATGGACAAAGAGACCCAGTACTTC.